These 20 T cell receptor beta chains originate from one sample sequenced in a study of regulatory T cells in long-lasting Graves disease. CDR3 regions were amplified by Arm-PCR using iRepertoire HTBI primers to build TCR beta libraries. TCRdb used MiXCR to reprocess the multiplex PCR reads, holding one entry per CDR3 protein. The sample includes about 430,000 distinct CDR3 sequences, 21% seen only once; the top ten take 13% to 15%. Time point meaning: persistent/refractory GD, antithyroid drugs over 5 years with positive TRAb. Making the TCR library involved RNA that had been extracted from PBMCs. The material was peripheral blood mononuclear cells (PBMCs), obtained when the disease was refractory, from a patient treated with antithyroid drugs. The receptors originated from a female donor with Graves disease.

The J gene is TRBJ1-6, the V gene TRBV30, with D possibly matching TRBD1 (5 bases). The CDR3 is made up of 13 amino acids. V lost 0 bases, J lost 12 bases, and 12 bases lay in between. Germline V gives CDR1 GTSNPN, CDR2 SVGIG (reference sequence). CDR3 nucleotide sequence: TGTGCCTGGAGTGTTCGGGAGGGGAAACCCCTCCACTTT. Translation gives CAWSVREGKPLHF.

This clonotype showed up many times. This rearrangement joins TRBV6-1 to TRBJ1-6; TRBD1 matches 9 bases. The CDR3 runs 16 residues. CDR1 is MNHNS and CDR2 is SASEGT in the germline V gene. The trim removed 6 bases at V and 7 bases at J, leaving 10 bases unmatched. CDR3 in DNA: TGTGCCAGCAGGAGCCCGAACACAGGGGGCAATTCACCCCTCCACTTT. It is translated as CASRSPNTGGNSPLHF.

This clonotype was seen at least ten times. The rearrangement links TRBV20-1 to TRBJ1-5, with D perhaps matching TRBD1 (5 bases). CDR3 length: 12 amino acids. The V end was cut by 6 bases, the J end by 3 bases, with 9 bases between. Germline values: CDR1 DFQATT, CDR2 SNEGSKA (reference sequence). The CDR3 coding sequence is TGCAGTGCCCAGGGACCCAATCAGCCCCAGCATTTT. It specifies CSAQGPNQPQHF.

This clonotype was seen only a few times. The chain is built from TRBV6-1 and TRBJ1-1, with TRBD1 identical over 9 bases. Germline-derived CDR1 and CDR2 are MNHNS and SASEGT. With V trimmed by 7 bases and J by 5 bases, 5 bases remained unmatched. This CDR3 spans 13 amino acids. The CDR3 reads CASTRDRVTEAFF. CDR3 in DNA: TGTGCCAGCACCCGGGACAGGGTTACTGAAGCTTTCTTT.

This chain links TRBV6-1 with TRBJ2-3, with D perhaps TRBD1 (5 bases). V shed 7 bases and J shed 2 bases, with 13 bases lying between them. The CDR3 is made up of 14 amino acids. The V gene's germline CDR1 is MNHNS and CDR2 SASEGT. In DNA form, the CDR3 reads TGTGCCAGCAAAAAGGGGTCCAACACAGATACGCAGTATTTT. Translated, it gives CASKKGSNTDTQYF.

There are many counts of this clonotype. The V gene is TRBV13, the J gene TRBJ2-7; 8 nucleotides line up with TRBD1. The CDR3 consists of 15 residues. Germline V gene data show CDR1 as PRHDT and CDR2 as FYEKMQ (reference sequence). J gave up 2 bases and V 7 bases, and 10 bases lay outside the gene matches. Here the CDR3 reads CASTASTGAPYEQYF. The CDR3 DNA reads TGTGCCAGCACGGCATCGACAGGGGCGCCCTACGAGCAGTACTTC.

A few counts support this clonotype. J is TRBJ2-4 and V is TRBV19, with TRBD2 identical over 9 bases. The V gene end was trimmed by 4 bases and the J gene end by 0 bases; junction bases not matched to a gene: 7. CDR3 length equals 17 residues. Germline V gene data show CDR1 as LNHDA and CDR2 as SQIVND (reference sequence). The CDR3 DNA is TGTGCCAGTAGTAACGATAAAGCGGGAGGAGCCAAAAACATTCAGTACTTC. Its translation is CASSNDKAGGAKNIQYF.

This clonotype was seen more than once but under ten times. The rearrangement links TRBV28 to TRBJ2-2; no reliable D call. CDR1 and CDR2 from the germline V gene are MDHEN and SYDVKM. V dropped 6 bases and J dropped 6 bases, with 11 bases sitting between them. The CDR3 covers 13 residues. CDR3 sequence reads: CASRSYAAGELFF. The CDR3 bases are TGTGCCAGCAGGTCGTACGCGGCCGGGGAGCTGTTTTTT. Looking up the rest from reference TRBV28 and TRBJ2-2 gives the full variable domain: DVKVTQSSRYLVKRTGEKVFLECVQDMDHENMFWYRQDPGLGLRLIYFSYDVKMKEKGDIPEGYSVSREKKERFSLILESASTNQTSMYLCASRSYAAGELFFGEGSRLTVL.

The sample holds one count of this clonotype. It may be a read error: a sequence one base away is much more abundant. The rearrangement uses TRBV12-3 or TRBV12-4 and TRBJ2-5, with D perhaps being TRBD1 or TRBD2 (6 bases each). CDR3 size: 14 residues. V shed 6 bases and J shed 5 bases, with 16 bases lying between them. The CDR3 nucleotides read TGTGCCAGCAGGGGGGCAGGGGAGGCCGAGACCCAGTACTTC. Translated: CASRGAGEAETQYF.

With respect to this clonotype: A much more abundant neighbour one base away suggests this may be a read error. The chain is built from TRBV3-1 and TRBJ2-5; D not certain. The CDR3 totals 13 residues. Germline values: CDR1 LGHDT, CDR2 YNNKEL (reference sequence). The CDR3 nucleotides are TGTGCCTGCAGCCAGTCTTCTGGGGAGACCCAGTACTTC. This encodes CACSQSSGETQYF.

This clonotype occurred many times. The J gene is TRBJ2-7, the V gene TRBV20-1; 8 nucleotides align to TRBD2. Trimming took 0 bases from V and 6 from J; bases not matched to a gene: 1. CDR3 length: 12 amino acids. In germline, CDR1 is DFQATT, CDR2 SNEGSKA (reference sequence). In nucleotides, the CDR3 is TGCAGTGCTAGAGAGGCGGGAGGCGAGCAGTACTTC. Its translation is CSAREAGGEQYF.

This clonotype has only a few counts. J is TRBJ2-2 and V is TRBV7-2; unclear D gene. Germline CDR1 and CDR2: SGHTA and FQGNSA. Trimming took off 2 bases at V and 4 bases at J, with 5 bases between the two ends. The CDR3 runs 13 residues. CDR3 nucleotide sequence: TGTGCCAGCAGCTTACTTCTCACCGGGGAGCTGTTTTTT. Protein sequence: CASSLLLTGELFF. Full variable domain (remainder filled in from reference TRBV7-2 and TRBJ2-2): GAGVSQSPSNKVTEKGKDVELRCDPISGHTALYWYRQSLGQGLEFLIYFQGNSAPDKSGLPSDRFSAERTGGSVSTLTIQRTQQEDSAVYLCASSLLLTGELFFGEGSRLTVL.

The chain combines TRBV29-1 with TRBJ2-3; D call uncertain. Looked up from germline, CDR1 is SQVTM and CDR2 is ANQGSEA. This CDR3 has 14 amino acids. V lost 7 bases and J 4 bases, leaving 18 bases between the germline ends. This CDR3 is CSAATGSSPDTQYF. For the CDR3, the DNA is TGCAGCGCGGCTACGGGCAGCTCCCCAGATACGCAGTATTTT.

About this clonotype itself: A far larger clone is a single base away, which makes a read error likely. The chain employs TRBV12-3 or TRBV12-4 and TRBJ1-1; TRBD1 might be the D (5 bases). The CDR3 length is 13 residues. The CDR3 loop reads CASSKTTDSEASF. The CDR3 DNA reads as TGTGCCAGCAGTAAAACGACTGACAGCGAAGCTTCCTTT.

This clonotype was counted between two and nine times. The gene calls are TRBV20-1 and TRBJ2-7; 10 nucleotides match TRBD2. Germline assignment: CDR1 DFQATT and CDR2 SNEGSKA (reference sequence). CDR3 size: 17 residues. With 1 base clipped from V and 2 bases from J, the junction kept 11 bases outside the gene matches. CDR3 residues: CSARVPGGLAGAYEQYF. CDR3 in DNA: TGCAGTGCTAGAGTTCCCGGTGGGCTAGCGGGAGCCTACGAGCAGTACTTC.

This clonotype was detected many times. The CDR3 DNA follows: TGTGCCAGCAGTTTAAAGACAGGGACTAATGAAAAACTGTTTTTT. This codes for CASSLKTGTNEKLFF. The chain recombines TRBV28 with TRBJ1-4; 7 bases match TRBD1. The V segment lost 2 bases and the J segment 2 bases; nucleotides outside the gene matches: 2. CDR1 is MDHEN, CDR2 SYDVKM, per germline. This CDR3 region has 15 residues.

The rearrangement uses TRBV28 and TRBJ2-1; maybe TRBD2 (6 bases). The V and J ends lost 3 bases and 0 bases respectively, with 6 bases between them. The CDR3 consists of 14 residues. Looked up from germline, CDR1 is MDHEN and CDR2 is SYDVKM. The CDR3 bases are TGTGCCAGCAGTTTCGGGAGCTCCTACAATGAGCAGTTCTTC. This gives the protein CASSFGSSYNEQFF.

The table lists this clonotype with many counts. The CDR3 sequence: CASSFGQGYQETQYF. The CDR3 DNA follows: TGTGCCAGCAGTTTCGGACAGGGGTACCAAGAGACCCAGTACTTC. V and J are TRBV27 and TRBJ2-5; 9 bases match TRBD1. Germline CDR1 MNHEY, CDR2 SMNVEV (reference sequence). V shed 3 bases, J shed 0 bases, and the junction held 2 bases outside the gene matches. The CDR3 consists of 15 residues.

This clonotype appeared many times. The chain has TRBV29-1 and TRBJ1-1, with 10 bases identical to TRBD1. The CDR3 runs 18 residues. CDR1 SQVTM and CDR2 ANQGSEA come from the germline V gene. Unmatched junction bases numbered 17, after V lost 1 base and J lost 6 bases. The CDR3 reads CSVEGRLGQGLLAAEAFF. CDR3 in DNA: TGCAGCGTTGAAGGGCGTTTGGGACAGGGGTTGCTAGCGGCTGAAGCTTTCTTT.

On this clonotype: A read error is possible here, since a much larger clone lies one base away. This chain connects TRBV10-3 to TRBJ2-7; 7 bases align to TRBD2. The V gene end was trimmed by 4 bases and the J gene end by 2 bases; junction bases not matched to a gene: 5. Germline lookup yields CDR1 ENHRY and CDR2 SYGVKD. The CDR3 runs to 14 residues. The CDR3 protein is CAISGRRGTYEQYF. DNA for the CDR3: TGTGCCATCAGTGGGCGGCGGGGGACCTACGAGCAGTACTTC.